This T cell receptor (beta chain) was documented in a study of blood T cells in healthy people across ages. Study-wide points: Higher diversity, along with more naive CD4+ cells, distinguished long-lived donors from aged donors. Samples with more naive T cells showed higher observed beta diversity.

The people who gave samples were healthy Caucasians from Russia, aged roughly 6 to 95. With a J-beta primer mix and a sample-barcoded 5' primer, a second PCR ran about 7 to 12 cycles. Individual samples furnished no less than 2.5 million CDR3-containing paired-end reads apiece. TCRdb redid the calling of the 5' RACE reads with MiXCR, one entry per CDR3 protein. Here the sample spans fewer than 800,000 distinct CDR3 sequences, roughly 25% being singletons. The CDR3 is 16 amino acids. After removal of 1 base from V and 9 bases from J, the junction contained 11 bases not matched to a gene. Germline CDR1 DFQATT, CDR2 SNEGSKA (reference sequence). This clonotype turned up a few times. The antigen remains undetermined. This same sample was also taken into another study, of T cells of mothers and their children.

The TCR was taken from a boy aged 5-17 years in good health. The V and J genes are TRBV20-1 and TRBJ2-1, with 11 bases identical to TRBD2. The sample comprised blood. The CDR3 loop reads CSARVFELAGVGEQFF. The CDR3 DNA reads TGCAGTGCTAGAGTATTCGAACTAGCGGGAGTGGGTGAGCAGTTCTTC.